The present T cell receptor beta chain was sequenced within a study of cytomegalovirus exposure and HLA in healthy donors. This CDR3 has 15 residues. The J segment lost 4 bases and the V segment lost 5 bases, leaving 8 bases of the junction unmatched. Germline-derived CDR1 and CDR2 are KGHSH and LQKENI. Study-level points and caveats: Versus the approximately 700-donor mean, an Asian-associated ancestry cluster reportedly showed fewer N-insertions in a later analysis. When analyzed later, a missense DCLRE1C variant was found to be linked to TCR beta V- and J-gene trimming.

PCR involved 60 Vbeta and 13 Jbeta primers. Here immunoSEQ multiplex PCR was the method, and the copy in TCRdb shows in-frame clones only, minus some. Among 150,000 to 200,000 clones, 79% were seen once, and the ten largest hold roughly 1.5%. A remark on this clone: What it recognizes is unknown.

Sequencing used PBMCs. The chain carries TRBV18 and TRBJ1-5; TRBD1 matches at 7 bases. The receptor was derived from a woman in her 50s in good health and CMV-seronegative. The CDR3 spells CASSYGTADNQPQHF. CDR3 bases: TGTGCCAGCTCATACGGGACAGCCGATAATCAGCCCCAGCATTTT.